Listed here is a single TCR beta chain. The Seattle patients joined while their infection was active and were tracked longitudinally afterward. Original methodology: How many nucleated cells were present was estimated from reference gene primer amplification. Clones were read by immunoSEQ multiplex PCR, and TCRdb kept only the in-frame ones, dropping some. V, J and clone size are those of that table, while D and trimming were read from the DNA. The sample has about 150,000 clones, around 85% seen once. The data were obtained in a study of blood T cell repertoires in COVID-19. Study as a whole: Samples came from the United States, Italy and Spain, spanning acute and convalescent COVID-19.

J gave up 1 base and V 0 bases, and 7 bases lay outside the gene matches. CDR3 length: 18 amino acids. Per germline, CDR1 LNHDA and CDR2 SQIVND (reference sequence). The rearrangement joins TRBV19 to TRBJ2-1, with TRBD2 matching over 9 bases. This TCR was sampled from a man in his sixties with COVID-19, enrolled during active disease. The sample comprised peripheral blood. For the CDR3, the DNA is TGTGCCAGTAGTATAGACAATGAAGGACTAGCGTCCTACAATGAGCAGTTCTTC. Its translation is CASSIDNEGLASYNEQFF.